Below are 29 T cell receptor beta chains sequenced from a single sample in a study of blood T cells in healthy people across ages. For the second PCR, which ran for about 6 to 11 cycles, a sample-barcoded 5' primer and a J-beta primer mix were used. Each CDR3 protein gets one entry after TCRdb re-called the 5' RACE reads with MiXCR. The sample carries roughly 560,000 distinct CDR3 sequences, less than 25% recorded once. A further study also used this sample, focusing on T cells of mothers and their children.

Sample: blood. Every receptor here comes from a boy aged 5-17 years in good health.

This clonotype was observed a few times. The chain is built from TRBV7-2 and TRBJ2-4, with TRBD1 matching over 7 bases. This CDR3 has 16 residues. V was pared by 5 bases and J by 0 bases, with 7 bases of the junction left unmatched. The germline V gene has CDR1 SGHTA and CDR2 FQGNSA. The CDR3 bases are TGTGCCAGCAGCATTACAGGGGCGCGAGCCAAAAACATTCAGTACTTC. Translation: CASSITGARAKNIQYF. Full variable domain (rest looked up from reference TRBV7-2 and TRBJ2-4): GAGVSQSPSNKVTEKGKDVELRCDPISGHTALYWYRQSLGQGLEFLIYFQGNSAPDKSGLPSDRFSAERTGGSVSTLTIQRTQQEDSAVYLCASSITGARAKNIQYFGAGTRLSVL.

This clonotype was observed a few times. The rearrangement uses TRBV9 and TRBJ2-7; a weak D match, TRBD2 (5 bases). The V gene lost 3 bases and the J gene lost 0 bases, with 19 bases spanning the gap. The germline V gene encodes CDR1 SGDLS and CDR2 YYNGEE. The CDR3 spans 17 residues. CDR3 sequence reads: CASSAAGVGPTSYEQYF. DNA of the CDR3: TGTGCCAGCAGCGCCGCCGGGGTCGGGCCGACCTCCTACGAGCAGTACTTC.

The chain is built from TRBV4-1 and TRBJ2-5, with 8 positions matching TRBD2. The length of the CDR3 is 17 residues. The V and J ends lost 2 bases and 1 base, in that order; junction bases with no gene match: 9. Germline loops: CDR1 MGHRA, CDR2 YSYEKL. The CDR3 bases are TGCGCCAGCAGCCAAAGGGCAGTAGCGGGAATCCAAGAGACCCAGTACTTC. Its translation: CASSQRAVAGIQETQYF.

This clonotype has only a few counts. One end of the junction varies from germline; a read error may be responsible. The chain employs TRBV12-3 or TRBV12-4 and TRBJ2-1, with unresolved D. The CDR3 has 11 amino acids. The CDR3: CVSSLTNEQFF. CDR3 DNA: TGTGTCAGCAGCCTGACCAATGAGCAGTTCTTC.

The chain uses TRBV3-1 and TRBJ2-5, with D maybe TRBD2 (6 bases). The end of the DNA fits TRBJ2-7 better, so the J call may be wrong. Germline V gene lookup returns CDR1 LGHDT and CDR2 YNNKEL (reference sequence). The CDR3 loop spans 15 amino acids. The CDR3 protein is CASSYTRGGAYEQYF. In nucleotides, the CDR3 is TGTGCCAGCAGCTACACAAGAGGAGGGGCCTACGAGCAGTACTTC.

Points on this clonotype: The conserved phenylalanine or tryptophan normally closing the CDR3 is absent here, so this likely arose from a read error. The genes are TRBV27 and TRBJ2-1, with 8 bases identical to TRBD1. The CDR3 is made up of 15 amino acids. Germline lookup yields CDR1 MNHEY and CDR2 SMNVEV (reference sequence). Germline trimming cut 6 bases from V and 3 bases from J; bases unmatched to any gene: 7. The CDR3 loop reads CASSRGTGGYNEQFL. The DNA of the CDR3 is TGTGCCAGCAGCAGAGGGACAGGAGGCTACAATGAGCAGTTCCTC.

This clonotype was seen at least ten times. The chain has TRBV28 and TRBJ2-5, with D tentatively TRBD2 (5 bases). Germline lookup yields CDR1 MDHEN and CDR2 SYDVKM. The CDR3 loop spans 13 amino acids. V was trimmed by 6 bases and J by 4 bases, leaving 12 bases between them. CDR3 protein: CASSRSRGETQYF. The CDR3 DNA sequence: TGTGCCAGCAGCCGCTCCCGGGGAGAGACCCAGTACTTC.

The V and J genes are TRBV18 and TRBJ2-7; 9 nucleotides align to TRBD2. Germline V gene lookup returns CDR1 KGHSH and CDR2 LQKENI. V lost 2 bases and J lost 2; bases outside the gene matches: 4. The CDR3 has 15 residues. CDR3 bases: TGTGCCAGCTCACCAGGGCGGGGGGGCACCTACGAGCAGTACTTC. Its protein product is CASSPGRGGTYEQYF.

This clonotype was observed a handful of times. The chain employs TRBV28 and TRBJ2-1; tentative D call: TRBD1 (5 bases). The germline V and J ends were trimmed by 4 bases and 0 bases, with 13 bases remaining between them. This CDR3 has 16 residues. CDR1 MDHEN and CDR2 SYDVKM come from the germline V gene. The CDR3 nucleotides are TGTGCCAGCAGTTCCCAGACAGAAAGCTCCTACAATGAGCAGTTCTTC. Protein: CASSSQTESSYNEQFF.

This clonotype was counted at least ten times. This rearrangement joins TRBV7-9 to TRBJ2-1, with a tentative D call TRBD1 (6 bases). The CDR3 totals 13 residues. CDR1 is SEHNR and CDR2 is FQNEAQ in the germline V gene (reference sequence). V was shortened by 1 base and J by 6 bases, with 7 bases between the two germline ends. CDR3 nucleotide sequence: TGTGCCAGCAGCTTAGGGACAGCCAATGAGCAGTTCTTC. It translates to CASSLGTANEQFF.

The chain is built from TRBV11-2 and TRBJ2-2; D unclear. V lost 7 bases to trimming and J lost 1 base, with 4 bases between them. Germline V gene data show CDR1 as SGHAT and CDR2 as FQNNGV. The CDR3 totals 12 residues. CDR3 in amino acids: CASKGNTGELFF. The CDR3 DNA follows: TGTGCCAGCAAGGGGAACACCGGGGAGCTGTTTTTT.

The sample holds a few counts of this clonotype. The chain uses TRBV6-5 and TRBJ1-2; weak D call: TRBD1 (5 bases). This CDR3 contains 16 residues. The germline CDR1 and CDR2 sequences are MNHEY and SVGAGI. V was cut by 5 bases and J by 2 bases, with 18 bases left in between. The chain's CDR3 is CASSQREETENYGYTF. The CDR3 coding sequence is TGTGCCAGCAGTCAAAGGGAAGAGACAGAGAACTATGGCTACACCTTC.

This clonotype was counted a single time. The CDR3 here is CASSVAGGELYEQYF. For the CDR3, the DNA is TGTGCCAGCAGTGTGGCGGGGGGCGAATTGTACGAGCAGTACTTC. This sequence joins TRBV6-1 and TRBJ2-7; TRBD2 matches 8 bases. There are 15 residues in the CDR3. J lost 4 bases, V lost 4 bases, and 9 bases had no gene match. Per the germline V gene, CDR1 is MNHNS and CDR2 is SASEGT.

This chain uses TRBV6-2 or TRBV6-3 with TRBJ2-3; possibly TRBD1 for D (6 bases). The germline V and J ends were trimmed by 0 bases and 5 bases, with 12 bases remaining between them. The CDR3 totals 15 residues. CDR1 MNHEY and CDR2 SVGEGT come from the germline V gene. CDR3 in DNA: TGTGCCAGCAGTTACTCGGACAGACGGGGAGATACGCAGTATTTT. Protein sequence: CASSYSDRRGDTQYF.

This clonotype has just a few counts. The chain is built from TRBV20-1 and TRBJ2-7; D not resolved. Germline V CDR1 and CDR2: DFQATT, SNEGSKA (reference sequence). This CDR3 has 13 residues. V shed 4 bases and J shed 0 bases, with 10 bases lying between them. The CDR3 sequence: CSATRVSSYEQYF. The CDR3 DNA reads as TGCAGTGCTACTCGGGTAAGCTCCTACGAGCAGTACTTC.

In this sample, this clonotype turned up a few times. The V and J genes are TRBV12-3 or TRBV12-4 and TRBJ2-5, with D unresolved. Trimming shortened V by 3 bases and J by 7 bases, and 9 bases separated the two germline ends. There are 12 residues in the CDR3. The CDR3, as DNA: TGTGCCAGCAGTTTTGGTGAGCGGACCCAGTACTTC. This sequence encodes CASSFGERTQYF.

This clonotype showed up just a few times. This chain links TRBV6-6 with TRBJ1-4, with D maybe TRBD1 (6 bases). V lost 8 bases and J 4 bases, leaving 17 bases between the germline ends. Per the germline V gene, CDR1 is MNHNY and CDR2 is SVGAGI (reference sequence). This CDR3 has 15 residues. The CDR3 DNA is TGTGCCAGCCACCCGCAGGGGAGGGGTAATGAAAAACTGTTTTTT. It yields the protein CASHPQGRGNEKLFF.

The V gene is TRBV7-9, the J gene TRBJ2-7; D ambiguous. This CDR3 has 13 residues. The germline CDR1 and CDR2 sequences are SEHNR and FQNEAQ (reference sequence). With 3 bases removed from V and 6 bases from J, the gap between germline ends came to 12 bases. The CDR3 loop reads CASSFQTDPEQYF. The CDR3 DNA follows: TGTGCCAGCAGCTTCCAGACGGATCCCGAGCAGTACTTC.

The genes are TRBV28 and TRBJ2-1; 11 nucleotides line up with TRBD1. The DNA matches TRBJ2-5 better at its end, which makes the J call doubtful. CDR1 is MDHEN, CDR2 SYDVKM, per germline. The length of the CDR3 is 15 residues. CDR3 loop: CASRGQGAGEKTQYF. CDR3 DNA: TGTGCCAGCAGAGGACAGGGGGCTGGGGAAAAGACCCAGTACTTC.

The table lists this clonotype with many counts. The rearrangement links TRBV20-1 to TRBJ2-5; no clear D. The length of the CDR3 is 14 residues. V lost 3 bases, J lost 0 bases, and 11 bases lay in between. Germline V lookup: CDR1 DFQATT, CDR2 SNEGSKA (reference sequence). CDR3 sequence reads: CSASPLVNQETQYF. DNA of the CDR3: TGCAGTGCTAGTCCGTTGGTCAACCAAGAGACCCAGTACTTC.

The chain joins TRBV20-1 to TRBJ2-6; possibly TRBD1 for D (5 bases). The V end was cut by 6 bases, the J end by 0 bases, with 15 bases between. Per the germline V gene, CDR1 is DFQATT and CDR2 is SNEGSKA (reference sequence). This CDR3 is 16 amino acids long. The CDR3 sequence is CSAHDSRHSGANVLTF. CDR3 nucleotides: TGCAGTGCACACGACAGTCGACACTCTGGGGCCAACGTCCTGACTTTC.

This clonotype was detected a few times. The CDR3 here is CASSQVSRGTSGRRGPQETQYF. The CDR3 bases are TGCGCCAGCAGCCAAGTCAGTCGCGGGACTAGCGGGAGAAGGGGTCCCCAAGAGACCCAGTACTTC. The chain employs TRBV4-3 and TRBJ2-5; 14 nucleotides match TRBD2. The junction had 17 bases not matched to a gene; V was cut back by 1 base and J by 1 base. Germline V gene lookup returns CDR1 LGHNA and CDR2 YSLEER. There are 22 residues in the CDR3.

The gene calls are TRBV19 and TRBJ1-5; possibly TRBD1 for D (5 bases). V was cut by 1 base and J by 1 base, with 14 bases left in between. Germline CDR1 and CDR2: LNHDA and SQIVND (reference sequence). This CDR3 is built from 17 residues. CDR3 nucleotide sequence: TGTGCCAGTAGTATAGTCCGAGGGTCAGGGAGCAATCAGCCCCAGCATTTT. Amino acids: CASSIVRGSGSNQPQHF.

The chain carries TRBV5-5 and TRBJ1-1, with 8 bases identical to TRBD1. V shed 0 bases and J 4 bases; nucleotides not matched to a gene: 5. The CDR3 consists of 15 residues. The germline V gene encodes CDR1 SGHKS and CDR2 YYEKEE (reference sequence). The CDR3 loop reads CASSLDAGGGTEAFF. As DNA, the CDR3 is TGTGCCAGCAGCTTGGATGCAGGGGGCGGCACTGAAGCTTTCTTT.

This clonotype was counted a few times. J is TRBJ2-5 and V is TRBV10-3; D may be TRBD1 or TRBD2 (6 bases each). The J call may not be correct, given that the DNA end is closer to TRBJ2-1. This CDR3 has 13 amino acids. Germline CDR1 ENHRY, CDR2 SYGVKD. CDR3 residues: CATGDSGTSEQFF. The CDR3 bases are TGTGCCACCGGGGACTCCGGGACAAGTGAGCAGTTCTTC.

J is TRBJ2-2 and V is TRBV20-1; D is unclear. This CDR3 is 15 amino acids long. Germline V gives CDR1 DFQATT, CDR2 SNEGSKA (reference sequence). V gave up 0 bases and J gave up 4 bases, with 12 bases separating them. The CDR3 sequence: CSAREQRMVTGELFF. CDR3 nucleotides: TGCAGTGCTAGAGAACAGAGGATGGTCACCGGGGAGCTGTTTTTT.

This rearrangement joins TRBV29-1 to TRBJ2-5, with TRBD1 matching over 7 bases. Matching the DNA end better, TRBJ2-7 makes the J call doubtful. The germline V gene has CDR1 SQVTM and CDR2 ANQGSEA. This CDR3 comprises 14 residues. CDR3 nucleotide sequence: TGCAGCGTTGGGTCCGGGACAGTCTCCTACGAGCAGTACTTC. It is translated as CSVGSGTVSYEQYF.

The chain recombines TRBV27 with TRBJ2-7; 7 positions agree with TRBD1. The CDR3 covers 13 residues. The junction had 4 bases not matched to a gene; V was cut back by 7 bases and J by 1 base. Germline CDR1 and CDR2: MNHEY and SMNVEV (reference sequence). The CDR3, as DNA: TGTGCCAGCAAATACAGGGGTTCCTACGAGCAGTACTTC. Translating gives CASKYRGSYEQYF.

This clonotype was detected a few times. J is TRBJ2-7 and V is TRBV7-2; TRBD1 agrees at 9 bases. The germline V gene encodes CDR1 SGHTA and CDR2 FQGNSA. The junction had 8 bases not matched to a gene; V was cut back by 5 bases and J by 3 bases. The CDR3 spans 15 residues. This CDR3 reads CASSQRQGGIYEQYF. The CDR3 DNA reads as TGTGCCAGCAGCCAACGACAGGGGGGGATCTACGAGCAGTACTTC.